This T cell receptor beta chain was sequenced for a study of blood T cell repertoires in COVID-19. As processed by the authors: Estimation of nucleated cell counts was performed using reference gene primer amplification. Profiled with immunoSEQ multiplex PCR; TCRdb holds only in-frame clones, not every one. The V and J calls and clone size were taken over from that table, and D and trimming were inferred from the DNA. The sample lists 300,000 to 400,000 clones, 83% occurring once. Germline V gene lookup returns CDR1 LNHDA and CDR2 SQIVND (reference sequence). The CDR3 is 15 residues long. The V gene end was trimmed by 0 bases and the J gene end by 3 bases; junction bases not matched to a gene: 1.

The source is a man aged 25 to 40 with active or convalescent COVID-19. V usage is TRBV19 and J usage is TRBJ1-4; 7 bases agree with TRBD1. Sequencing was performed on peripheral blood. The CDR3 reads CASSIEGQPNEKLFF. The DNA of the CDR3 is TGTGCCAGTAGTATAGAGGGACAGCCTAATGAAAAACTGTTTTTT. Using reference TRBV19 and TRBJ1-4 for the parts outside the CDR3, the full variable domain is DGGITQSPKYLFRKEGQNVTLSCEQNLNHDAMYWYRQDPGQGLRLIYYSQIVNDFQKGDIAEGYSVSREKKESFPLTVTSAQKNPTAFYLCASSIEGQPNEKLFFGSGTQLSVL.